A selection of T cell receptor beta chains follows, all from one sample in a study of shared clonotypes between healthy human individuals. Method: immunoSEQ multiplex PCR; TCRdb's copy keeps in-frame clones and lacks some. The sample holds fewer than 1.8 million clones; about 98.5% are singletons and the top ten take roughly 0.35%. Sequencing was carried out using naive CD4+ T cells sorted from blood. The origin of the receptors is a man aged 25 to 45 in good health. Both conserved end residues are part of each CDR3. D genes are given only for firm matches. The listing skips clone size in some rows; elsewhere it reads once, few, many or a size class.

TGTGCCAGCAGTACTACGGGAGGGTGGGATACGCAGTATTTT	CASSTTGGWDTQYF	TRBD2	TRBJ2-3	TRBV2	NA
TGTGCCAGCAGCTTAGCCCGGCAGGGATCTGAAGCTTTCTTT	CASSLARQGSEAFF	NA	TRBJ1-1	TRBV7-8	NA
TGTGCCAGCAGCTGGCAAGAGACCCAGTACTTC	CASSWQETQYF	NA	TRBJ2-5	TRBV5-4	NA
TGTGCCAGCAGCCCGCGGGAGACCCCTTACAATGAGCAGTTCTTC	CASSPRETPYNEQFF	TRBD2	TRBJ2-1	TRBV7-9	NA
TGTGCCAGCAGTGAAGGGACAGGGGGAAGGGGAAAACTGTTTTTT	CASSEGTGGRGKLFF	TRBD1	TRBJ1-4	TRBV2	NA
TGTGCCAGCAGCACCCACCGACAGGGACAGACCAATGAGCAGTTCTTC	CASSTHRQGQTNEQFF	TRBD1	TRBJ2-1	TRBV11-3	NA
TGTGCCAGCAGCTTGTCACTCTTCTACGAGCAGTACTTC	CASSLSLFYEQYF	NA	TRBJ2-7	TRBV5-5	NA
TGCGCCAGCAGCCAAGGGGGCTACGAGCAGTACTTC	CASSQGGYEQYF	NA	TRBJ2-7	TRBV4-3	NA
TGTGCCAGCAGCTTGGGACAGGGTTTGAGCAATCAGCCCCAGCATTTT	CASSLGQGLSNQPQHF	TRBD1	TRBJ1-5	TRBV5-5	NA
TGTGCCAGCAGACGTGCCGGGACAGGGTATGAGCAGTACTTC	CASRRAGTGYEQYF	TRBD1	TRBJ2-7	TRBV13	once
TGTGCCAGCAGCGTAGAGGGGGGCTACACCGGGGAGCTGTTTTTT	CASSVEGGYTGELFF	NA	TRBJ2-2	TRBV9	NA
TGCGCCAGCAGCCAAGAAGTACTGGCCGGGACTGAAGCTTTCTTT	CASSQEVLAGTEAFF	NA	TRBJ1-1	TRBV4-1	NA
TGTGCCAGCAGCTCGACCACAGGGGTAATTCAGCCCCAGCATTTT	CASSSTTGVIQPQHF	TRBD1	TRBJ1-5	TRBV7-2	NA
TGTGCCAGCAGCTTAGTGGGCAGGGGCATTTTGAACACTGAAGCTTTCTTT	CASSLVGRGILNTEAFF	NA	TRBJ1-1	TRBV7-2	NA
TGCGCCAGCAGCTTGGGGACAGGGGCTCGACAGCCCCAGCATTTT	CASSLGTGARQPQHF	TRBD1	TRBJ1-5	TRBV5-1	once
TGTGCCAGCAGTTTAAGACGCTGGACAGGGGACACTGAAGCTTTCTTT	CASSLRRWTGDTEAFF	TRBD1	TRBJ1-1	TRBV28	NA
TGTGCCAGCTCACCACAAAGGAGGGGCCAGGAGGCATACTTC	CASSPQRRGQEAYF	NA	TRBJ2-7	TRBV18	once
TGTGCCAGCAGCCCCCTCTCGGGGGCCTACGAGCAGTACTTC	CASSPLSGAYEQYF	NA	TRBJ2-7	TRBV7-9	NA